The entry below describes one TCR beta chain. The antigen is undetermined. This entry comes from a study of memory CD4+ T cells and cytomegalovirus serostatus. Study-wide results and limits: Median bootstrapped AUC for CMV status was approximately 0.96 originally, roughly 0.92 US-trained.

The germline V gene encodes CDR1 MNHEY and CDR2 SVGAGI. The CDR3 length is 14 residues. Trimming took 7 bases from V and 0 from J, leaving 10 bases between them. The sort gate was single viable CD3+CD4+CD8-CD45RO+ cells for memory CD4+ T cells. Positive selection with CD4 microbeads enriched total CD4+ T cells. In the original workflow: After removing out-of-frame reads, 2 million to 2.5 million distinct TCRbeta sequences remained. Some clones are missing from TCRdb's copy, which holds only in-frame ones; the method was immunoSEQ multiplex PCR. D and trimming were read from the DNA, whereas the V and J calls and clone size are those reported in that table. The data hold 52,000 or so clones, with over 65% observed a single time.

The material sequenced was memory CD4+ T cells from blood. This chain uses TRBV6-5 with TRBJ1-5; D not resolved. This TCR was sampled from an adult in good health and CMV-seronegative. CDR3 sequence (DNA): TGTGCCAGCATGTCCGGATATAGCAATCAGCCCCAGCATTTT. Translating gives CASMSGYSNQPQHF.